Shown below are 25 T cell receptor beta chains from a single sample sequenced in a study of OX40 agonist ivuxolimab in advanced cancers. Here immunoSEQ multiplex PCR was the method, and the copy in TCRdb shows in-frame clones only, minus some. The table lists under 80,000 clones, roughly 87% of them singletons. Sequenced here: CD4+ or CD8+ T cells sorted from blood, sampled in a trial of the OX40 agonist ivuxolimab. The receptors were gathered from an adult with an advanced solid tumor such as melanoma, head and neck, liver or kidney cancer.

The genes are TRBV5-6 and TRBJ1-6, with TRBD1 identical over 7 bases. The CDR3 loop spans 15 amino acids. V gave up 5 bases and J gave up 10 bases; unmatched junction bases: 12. Germline-derived CDR1 and CDR2 are SGHDT and YYEEEE. CDR3 bases: TGTGCCAGCAGACCAGGTGACAGGGTTGAATCACCCCTCCACTTT. Amino acids: CASRPGDRVESPLHF. The variable domain in full, with the rest retrieved from reference TRBV5-6 and TRBJ1-6, is DAGVTQSPTHLIKTRGQQVTLRCSPKSGHDTVSWYQQALGQGPQFIFQYYEEEERQRGNFPDRFSGHQFPNYSSELNVNALLLGDSALYLCASRPGDRVESPLHFGNGTRLTVT.

The rearrangement uses TRBV29-1 and TRBJ2-1; possibly TRBD1 for D (8 bases). Germline V gene data show CDR1 as SQVTM and CDR2 as ANQGSEA. This CDR3 is 16 amino acids long. V lost 5 bases and J lost 10, with 27 bases in between. DNA of the CDR3: TGCAGCGTTTCAGTGGGAGGGACAGGAGGCGCGGGCGAGCAGTTCTTC. It encodes CSVSVGGTGGAGEQFF.

The chain combines TRBV5-1 with TRBJ1-2; tentative D call: TRBD1 (6 bases). Trimming took off 0 bases at V and 7 bases at J, with 16 bases between the two ends. CDR1 is SGHRS and CDR2 is YFSETQ in the germline V gene. This CDR3 has 15 amino acids. The CDR3 spells CASSLDRRQDFGYTF. As DNA, the CDR3 is TGCGCCAGCAGCTTGGATCGGCGACAGGATTTTGGCTACACCTTC.

This CDR3 reads CASSLGQETQYF. The CDR3 coding sequence is TGTGCCAGCAGTTTAGGTCAGGAGACCCAGTACTTC. This chain joins TRBV27 and TRBJ2-5; no clear D. The length of the CDR3 is 12 residues. Germline loops: CDR1 MNHEY, CDR2 SMNVEV (reference sequence). Trimming cost V 2 bases and J 5 bases, with 6 bases left between them.

V gene TRBV5-6 combines with J gene TRBJ2-7; a possible D gene is TRBD1 (6 bases). The V end lost 4 bases, the J end lost 6 bases, and 14 bases lay between the germline ends. Germline CDR1 is SGHDT and CDR2 is YYEEEE. The CDR3 runs 13 residues. The CDR3 reads CASSRRDIVEQYF. The CDR3 DNA is TGTGCCAGCAGCCGCCGGGACATCGTCGAGCAGTACTTC.

The V gene is TRBV7-8, the J gene TRBJ1-6, with TRBD1 identical over 9 bases. V dropped 5 bases and J dropped 7; count of bases not matched to a gene: 9. Germline V CDR1 and CDR2: SGHVS, FQNEAQ. This CDR3 has 16 amino acids. The CDR3 DNA reads TGTGCCAGCAGCGAAAGAAACAGGGGGCTAAATTCACCCCTCCACTTT. Its translation: CASSERNRGLNSPLHF.

This chain joins TRBV7-9 and TRBJ2-3, with 7 bases matching TRBD1. The V segment lost 2 bases and the J segment 4 bases; nucleotides outside the gene matches: 0. The CDR3 runs 13 residues. Germline CDR1 is SEHNR and CDR2 is FQNEAQ (reference sequence). CDR3 sequence: CASSLRGPDTQYF. DNA for the CDR3: TGTGCCAGCAGCTTAAGGGGGCCAGATACGCAGTATTTT.

The chain joins TRBV7-9 to TRBJ2-1; 14 bases are shared with TRBD2. The trim removed 4 bases at V and 6 bases at J, leaving 8 bases unmatched. The length of the CDR3 is 17 residues. The germline CDR1 and CDR2 sequences are SEHNR and FQNEAQ (reference sequence). The CDR3 DNA follows: TGTGCCAGCAGCTCGTACCGGGGACTAGCGGGGGTCAATGAGCAGTTCTTC. It codes for CASSSYRGLAGVNEQFF.

This clone appeared once. CDR3 bases: TGTGCCAGCAGGGATCGGACAGGGGCCGGCTACACCTTC. Encoded protein: CASRDRTGAGYTF. The chain employs TRBV6-4 and TRBJ1-2; 9 positions agree with TRBD1. The germline V gene has CDR1 MRHNA and CDR2 SNTAGT. The ends lost 6 bases at V and 8 bases at J; junction bases unmatched: 7. The CDR3 contains 13 residues.

The chain uses TRBV30 and TRBJ2-7, with D hard to call. The CDR3 covers 11 residues. The germline V and J ends were trimmed by 5 bases and 2 bases, with 7 bases remaining between them. The germline V gene encodes CDR1 GTSNPN and CDR2 SVGIG (reference sequence). Written as DNA, the CDR3 is TGTGCCTGGGCCAAGGCCTACGAGCAGTACTTC. Translation: CAWAKAYEQYF. The entire variable domain, with the rest obtained from reference TRBV30 and TRBJ2-7, is as follows: SQTIHQWPATLVQPVGSPLSLECTVEGTSNPNLYWYRQAAGRGLQLLFYSVGIGQISSEVPQNLSASRPQDRQFILSSKKLLLSDSGFYLCAWAKAYEQYFGPGTRLTVT.

V and J are TRBV16 and TRBJ2-1; D uncertain. V dropped 0 bases and J dropped 6 bases, with 3 bases sitting between them. Germline CDR1 KGHSY, CDR2 FQNENV. This CDR3 contains 12 residues. CDR3 sequence (DNA): TGTGCCAGCAGCCAATCCCGCAATGAGCAGTTCTTC. This encodes CASSQSRNEQFF.

V is TRBV2 and J is TRBJ2-3, with D unresolved. CDR1 SNHLY and CDR2 FYNNEI come from the germline V gene. This CDR3 has 13 residues. Trimming cost V 6 bases and J 2 bases, with 9 bases left between them. The CDR3 nucleotides read TGTGCCAGCAGCATTCGCGCCACAGATACGCAGTATTTT. It specifies CASSIRATDTQYF.

This clone appeared a single time. The rearrangement links TRBV7-2 to TRBJ1-1; 7 bases align to TRBD1. Per the germline V gene, CDR1 is SGHTA and CDR2 is FQGNSA. The CDR3 is 13 amino acids. Germline trimming cut 4 bases from V and 2 bases from J; bases unmatched to any gene: 1. The CDR3 bases are TGTGCCAGCAGCTACAGGGGTAACACTGAAGCTTTCTTT. It translates to CASSYRGNTEAFF.

The rearrangement joins TRBV30 to TRBJ1-1; 7 nucleotides align to TRBD1. V was clipped by 3 bases and J by 0 bases; unmatched bases: 4. CDR1 is GTSNPN, CDR2 SVGIG, per germline (reference sequence). The CDR3 runs 14 residues. The CDR3 DNA follows: TGTGCCTGGAGGGGGACAGATCTGAACACTGAAGCTTTCTTT. Encoded protein: CAWRGTDLNTEAFF.

This chain links TRBV7-2 with TRBJ2-5; 10 bases line up with TRBD2. The germline gives CDR1 SGHTA, CDR2 FQGNSA. V dropped 2 bases and J dropped 2; count of bases not matched to a gene: 5. CDR3 length: 16 residues. The CDR3 is CASSLHALAGQETQYF. In DNA form, the CDR3 reads TGTGCCAGCAGCTTACATGCACTAGCGGGACAAGAGACCCAGTACTTC.

V and J are TRBV5-5 and TRBJ1-2, with unresolved D. In germline, CDR1 is SGHKS, CDR2 YYEKEE (reference sequence). The CDR3 contains 14 residues. The V end was cut by 0 bases, the J end by 7 bases, with 13 bases between. The CDR3 is CASSLARQIGGYTF. In DNA, the CDR3 is TGTGCCAGCAGCTTGGCCCGCCAGATCGGTGGCTACACCTTC.

J is TRBJ2-1 and V is TRBV9; 8 positions agree with TRBD1. Germline loops: CDR1 SGDLS, CDR2 YYNGEE. CDR3 length: 16 amino acids. V lost 1 base and J lost 2; bases outside the gene matches: 5. CDR3 sequence reads: CASSVSRTGTYNEQFF. The CDR3 bases are TGTGCCAGCAGCGTAAGTCGGACAGGGACCTACAATGAGCAGTTCTTC.

Only a few counts were recorded for this clone. CDR3 residues: CASSLDRGRGQPQHF. CDR3 DNA sequence: TGTGCCAGCTCACTTGACAGGGGGCGCGGTCAGCCCCAGCATTTT. This rearrangement joins TRBV18 to TRBJ1-5, with TRBD1 matching 10 bases. Trimming at V came to 4 bases and at J to 6 bases, leaving 6 bases not matched to a gene. The CDR3 totals 15 residues. Germline CDR1 and CDR2: KGHSH and LQKENI.

The chain joins TRBV9 to TRBJ2-1; 7 positions agree with TRBD1. The CDR3 is 14 residues long. V dropped 3 bases and J dropped 7; count of bases not matched to a gene: 7. Germline-derived CDR1 and CDR2 are SGDLS and YYNGEE. The CDR3 spells CASSGPGGGNEQFF. The CDR3 coding sequence is TGTGCCAGCAGCGGTCCAGGGGGTGGGAATGAGCAGTTCTTC.

The chain has TRBV7-9 and TRBJ1-5, with D tentatively TRBD1 (5 bases). This CDR3 contains 15 residues. Trimming left V 2 bases short and J 4 bases short, with 12 bases between. Germline V lookup: CDR1 SEHNR, CDR2 FQNEAQ (reference sequence). The CDR3 reads CASSLSGGVNQPQHF. The CDR3 DNA reads TGTGCCAGCAGCTTATCCGGGGGGGTAAATCAGCCCCAGCATTTT.

This chain joins TRBV6-4 and TRBJ2-6, with 8 bases lining up with TRBD1. This CDR3 has 18 amino acids. Germline CDR1 MRHNA, CDR2 SNTAGT. With V trimmed by 2 bases and J by 1 base, 7 bases remained unmatched. The CDR3 coding sequence is TGTGCCAGCAGTGACAATTGGCAGGGGGCGTCTGGGGCCAACGTCCTGACTTTC. Amino acids: CASSDNWQGASGANVLTF.

The gene calls are TRBV7-3 and TRBJ2-1, with D possibly matching TRBD2 (6 bases). V was pared by 5 bases and J by 9 bases, with 14 bases between. CDR3 length: 13 residues. Germline V gene lookup returns CDR1 SGHTA and CDR2 FQGTGA. The CDR3 sequence is CASSRGGRGEQFF. CDR3 in DNA: TGTGCCAGCAGCCGCGGAGGGCGGGGTGAGCAGTTCTTC.

The CDR3 protein is CASSTGRTNEKLFF. DNA of the CDR3: TGCGCCAGCAGCACTGGGAGAACTAATGAAAAACTGTTTTTT. The chain recombines TRBV5-1 with TRBJ1-4; D is unresolved. Germline V CDR1 and CDR2: SGHRS, YFSETQ. The CDR3 spans 14 residues. The V end was cut by 4 bases, the J end by 1 base, with 8 bases between.

The V call is TRBV19, the J call TRBJ1-3; D gene unclear. Looked up from germline, CDR1 is LNHDA and CDR2 is SQIVND (reference sequence). The CDR3 loop spans 16 amino acids. V lost 1 base and J lost 0, with 10 bases in between. In DNA, the CDR3 is TGTGCCAGTAGTATAGGCGGCCGGAGCTCTGGAAACACCATATATTTT. Protein: CASSIGGRSSGNTIYF.

This rearrangement joins TRBV9 to TRBJ2-7; 9 bases map to TRBD1. Germline assignment: CDR1 SGDLS and CDR2 YYNGEE. After removal of 2 bases from V and 2 bases from J, the junction contained 14 bases not matched to a gene. CDR3 size: 18 residues. This CDR3 is CASSVDLPGTGSTYEQYF. The DNA of the CDR3 is TGTGCCAGCAGCGTCGATCTCCCCGGGACAGGGAGCACCTACGAGCAGTACTTC.